Shown below are 11 T cell receptor beta chains from a single sample sequenced in a study of blood T cell repertoires in COVID-19. Sequencing was performed with immunoSEQ multiplex PCR; in TCRdb, only in-frame clones are kept and a portion is missing. The table has roughly 190,000 clones, 82% seen once; the top ten hold 7.8%. The source material was peripheral blood. All receptors derive from a woman aged 60-75 years with COVID-19, enrolled during active disease.

The chain couples TRBV28 to TRBJ2-3; 7 bases match TRBD1. Looked up from germline, CDR1 is MDHEN and CDR2 is SYDVKM. After removal of 5 bases from V and 1 base from J, the junction contained 9 bases not matched to a gene. This CDR3 is 16 amino acids long. For the CDR3, the DNA is TGTGCCAGCAGTGTGGCCACAGGGGCGGGCACAGATACGCAGTATTTT. Its protein product is CASSVATGAGTDTQYF.

The chain employs TRBV29-1 and TRBJ2-7; D might be TRBD1 (6 bases). The CDR3 length is 11 residues. The V gene lost 4 bases and the J gene lost 7 bases, with 11 bases spanning the gap. The V gene's germline CDR1 is SQVTM and CDR2 ANQGSEA. CDR3 DNA: TGCAGCGTTGGCAACAGGGAGGAGCAGTACTTC. This sequence encodes CSVGNREEQYF.

The chain links TRBV28 to TRBJ1-1; D might be TRBD1 (6 bases). Germline CDR1 is MDHEN and CDR2 is SYDVKM. This CDR3 spans 13 amino acids. V was pared by 4 bases and J by 12 bases, with 18 bases between. In DNA, the CDR3 is TGTGCCAGCAGTTCCCCGACAGGACTTGAGACTTTCTTT. Protein product: CASSSPTGLETFF.

V is TRBV3-1 (or the pseudogene TRBV3-2) and J is TRBJ1-5; maybe TRBD1 (6 bases). CDR1 LGHDT and CDR2 YNNKEL come from the germline V gene (reference sequence). V was cut by 4 bases and J by 2 bases, with 12 bases left in between. This CDR3 is built from 15 residues. CDR3 loop: CASSPTGIGNQPQHF. In DNA, the CDR3 is TGTGCCAGCAGCCCAACAGGGATTGGCAATCAGCCCCAGCATTTT.

This clone showed up many times. The chain carries TRBV5-1 and TRBJ2-1, with a tentative D call TRBD2 (5 bases). CDR1 SGHRS and CDR2 YFSETQ come from the germline V gene. Trimming pared 4 bases from V and 8 bases from J, leaving 7 bases between. This CDR3 region has 11 residues. As DNA, the CDR3 is TGCGCCAGCAGCGAAGCGGATGAGCAGTTCTTC. Translation: CASSEADEQFF. Using reference TRBV5-1 and TRBJ2-1 for the parts outside the CDR3, the full variable domain is KAGVTQTPRYLIKTRGQQVTLSCSPISGHRSVSWYQQTPGQGLQFLFEYFSETQRNKGNFPGRFSGRQFSNSRSEMNVSTLELGDSALYLCASSEADEQFFGPGTRLTVL.

J is TRBJ2-7 and V is TRBV19; D might be TRBD1 (6 bases). The CDR3 runs 13 residues. The V end was cut by 6 bases, the J end by 5 bases, with 14 bases between. Germline V gives CDR1 LNHDA, CDR2 SQIVND (reference sequence). The CDR3 DNA reads TGTGCCAGTAGAAAACAGGGCCTAGACGAGCAGTACTTC. It translates to CASRKQGLDEQYF.

This chain connects TRBV5-1 to TRBJ1-1; 7 bases line up with TRBD1. CDR1 and CDR2 (germline): SGHRS, YFSETQ. V gave up 0 bases and J gave up 1 base; unmatched junction bases: 3. This CDR3 region has 15 residues. Written as DNA, the CDR3 is TGCGCCAGCAGCTTGGGTGACAGGGCGAACACTGAAGCTTTCTTT. Its protein is CASSLGDRANTEAFF.

This rearrangement joins TRBV24-1 to TRBJ2-3; D is unclear. Trimming removed 4 bases from V and 2 bases from J, with 9 bases in between. The CDR3 is 14 amino acids. Germline loops: CDR1 KGHDR, CDR2 SFDVKD. The CDR3 loop reads CATSDGRNTDTQYF. Written as DNA, the CDR3 is TGTGCCACCAGTGACGGCAGGAACACAGATACGCAGTATTTT.

The CDR3, as DNA: TGTGCCAGCAGGGAGGACAGGTCCTACACCGGGGAGCTGTTTTTT. Amino acids: CASREDRSYTGELFF. V gene TRBV2 combines with J gene TRBJ2-2; TRBD1 matches 7 bases. The CDR3 covers 15 residues. The trim removed 6 bases at V and 3 bases at J, leaving 7 bases unmatched. The germline gives CDR1 SNHLY, CDR2 FYNNEI.

About this clone: At one end, the junction sequence differs from germline, possibly due to a read error. The CDR3 sequence is CASSVSGGQPQHF. For the CDR3, the DNA is TGTGCTAGCAGCGTTTCAGGGGGCCAGCCCCAGCATTTT. The chain is built from TRBV7-7 and TRBJ1-5, with 8 bases identical to TRBD1. Germline V gene lookup returns CDR1 SSHAT and CDR2 FNYEAQ (reference sequence). This CDR3 comprises 13 residues.

The J gene is TRBJ2-3, the V gene TRBV30, with 10 bases matching TRBD2. The CDR3 length is 15 residues. V lost 2 bases and J lost 6; bases outside the gene matches: 8. Germline V gene sequence: CDR1 GTSNPN, CDR2 SVGIG (reference sequence). The CDR3 DNA reads TGTGCCTGGAGTTTGTCTAGCGGGAGAAGGGATACGCAGTATTTT. Its protein product is CAWSLSSGRRDTQYF.